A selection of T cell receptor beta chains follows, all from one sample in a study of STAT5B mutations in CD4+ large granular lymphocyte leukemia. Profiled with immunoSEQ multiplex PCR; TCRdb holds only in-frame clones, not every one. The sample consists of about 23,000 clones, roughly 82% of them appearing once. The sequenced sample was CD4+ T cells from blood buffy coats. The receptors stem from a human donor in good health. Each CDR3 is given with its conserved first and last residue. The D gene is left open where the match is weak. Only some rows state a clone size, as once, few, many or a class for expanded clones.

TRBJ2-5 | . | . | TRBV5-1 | CASSALGTETQYF | TGCGCCAGCAGCGCCTTGGGTACTGAGACCCAGTACTTC
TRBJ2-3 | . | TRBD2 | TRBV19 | CASSPSGDLRGDTQYF | TGTGCCAGTTCTCCTAGCGGGGATCTTCGGGGAGATACGCAGTATTTT
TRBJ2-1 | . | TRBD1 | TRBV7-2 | CASSLDRGPNNEQFF | TGTGCCAGCAGCTTAGACAGGGGGCCCAACAATGAGCAGTTCTTC
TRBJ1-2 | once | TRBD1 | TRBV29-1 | CSVEPWTGEYGYTF | TGCAGCGTTGAACCATGGACAGGGGAATATGGCTACACCTTC
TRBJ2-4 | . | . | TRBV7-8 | CASSYGSKNIQYF | TGTGCCAGCAGCTACGGTTCAAAAAACATTCAGTACTTC
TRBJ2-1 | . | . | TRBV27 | CASSIPPSEQFF | TGTGCCAGCAGTATCCCCCCCTCCGAGCAGTTCTTC
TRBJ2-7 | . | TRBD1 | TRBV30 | CAWSAGTGGYEQYF | TGTGCCTGGAGCGCCGGGACAGGGGGGTACGAGCAGTACTTC
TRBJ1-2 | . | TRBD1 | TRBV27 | CASSSGRQGTANYGYTF | TGTGCCAGCAGTTCTGGGCGACAGGGTACGGCTAACTATGGCTACACCTTC
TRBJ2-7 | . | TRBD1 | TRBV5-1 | CASSQLVTGHYEQYF | TGCGCCAGCAGCCAACTAGTGACAGGGCATTACGAGCAGTACTTC
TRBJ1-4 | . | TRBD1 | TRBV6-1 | CASSAGRGLEKLFF | TGTGCCAGCAGTGCCGGCAGGGGGCTTGAAAAACTGTTTTTT
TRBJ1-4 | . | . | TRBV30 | CAWSAGTNKRWANEKLFF | TGTGCCTGGAGTGCGGGGACTAACAAAAGATGGGCTAATGAAAAACTGTTTTTT
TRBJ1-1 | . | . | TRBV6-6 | CASSYSRWRNTEAFF | TGTGCCAGCAGTTACTCGAGGTGGAGGAACACTGAAGCTTTCTTT
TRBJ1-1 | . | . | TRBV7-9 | CASSLEGEAFF | TGTGCCAGCAGCTTAGAAGGGGAAGCTTTCTTT
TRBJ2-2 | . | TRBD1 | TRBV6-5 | CASKVGQDTGELFF | TGTGCCAGCAAGGTTGGACAGGACACCGGGGAGCTGTTTTTT
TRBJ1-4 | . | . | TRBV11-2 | CASGLVGTINEKLFF | TGTGCCAGCGGGCTCGTAGGGACAATTAATGAAAAACTGTTTTTT
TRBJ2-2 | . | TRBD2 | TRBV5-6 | CASSFWTSGVTGELFF | TGTGCCAGCAGCTTTTGGACTAGCGGGGTCACCGGGGAGCTGTTTTTT
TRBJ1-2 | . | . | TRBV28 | CASSLEGRKGYTF | TGTGCCAGCAGTTTAGAGGGGCGTAAAGGCTACACCTTC
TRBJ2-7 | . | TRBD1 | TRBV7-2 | CASSLVGTESYEQYF | TGTGCCAGCAGCTTAGTGGGGACAGAATCCTACGAGCAGTACTTC
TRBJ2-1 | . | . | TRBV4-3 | CASSQDATGRGNEQFF | TGCGCCAGCAGCCAAGACGCCACGGGGAGGGGGAATGAGCAGTTCTTC
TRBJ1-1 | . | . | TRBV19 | CASSSLRDTEAFF | TGTGCCAGTAGTTCCTTAAGGGACACTGAAGCTTTCTTT
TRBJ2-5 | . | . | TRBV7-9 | CASSLVGQGGETQYF | TGTGCCAGCAGCTTAGTAGGGCAGGGAGGAGAGACCCAGTACTTC
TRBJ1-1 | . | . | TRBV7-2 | CASSSPLGVNTEAFF | TGTGCCAGCAGCTCCCCCCTGGGCGTAAACACTGAAGCTTTCTTT
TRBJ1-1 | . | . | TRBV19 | CASTLREKNTEAFF | TGTGCCAGTACTCTCCGGGAAAAGAACACTGAAGCTTTCTTT
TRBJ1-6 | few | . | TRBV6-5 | CASRVQVNSPLHF | TGTGCCAGCAGAGTACAGGTTAATTCACCCCTCCACTTT
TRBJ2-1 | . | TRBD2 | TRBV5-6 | CASSLGGSGRALHNEQFF | TGTGCCAGCAGCTTGGGAGGTAGCGGGAGGGCCCTTCACAATGAGCAGTTCTTC
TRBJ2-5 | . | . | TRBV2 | CASSEGGLPQETQYF | TGTGCCAGCAGTGAAGGTGGGCTTCCCCAAGAGACCCAGTACTTC
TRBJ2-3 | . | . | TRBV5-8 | CASSPWSIDTQYF | TGTGCCAGCAGCCCTTGGAGTATAGATACGCAGTATTTT
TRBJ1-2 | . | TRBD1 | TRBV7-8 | CASSLTDREGARGGYTF | TGTGCCAGCAGCCTCACCGACAGGGAAGGCGCAAGGGGTGGCTACACCTTC
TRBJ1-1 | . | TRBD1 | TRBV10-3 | CAISESTGDAEAFF | TGTGCCATCAGTGAATCGACAGGGGACGCTGAAGCTTTCTTT
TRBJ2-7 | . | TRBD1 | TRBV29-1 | CSVPGQGTYEQYF | TGCAGCGTCCCGGGACAGGGAACCTACGAGCAGTACTTC
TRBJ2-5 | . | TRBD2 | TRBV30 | CAWTAGEQETQYF | TGTGCCTGGACTGCGGGGGAGCAAGAGACCCAGTACTTC
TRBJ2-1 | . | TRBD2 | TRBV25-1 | CASSEFGSGGYNEQFF | TGTGCCAGCAGTGAATTCGGCAGCGGGGGTTACAATGAGCAGTTCTTC
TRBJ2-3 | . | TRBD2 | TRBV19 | CASSPASGRRDTQYF | TGTGCCAGTAGTCCGGCTAGCGGGAGGAGAGATACGCAGTATTTT
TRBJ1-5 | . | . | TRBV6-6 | CASSYTGIQPQHF | TGTGCCAGCAGTTACACGGGGATCCAGCCCCAGCATTTT
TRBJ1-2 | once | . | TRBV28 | CASHGGGKHYGYTF | TGTGCCAGCCACGGTGGGGGGAAGCACTATGGCTACACCTTC
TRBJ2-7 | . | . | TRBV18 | CASSSLKGQSYEQYF | TGTGCCAGCTCCTCCCTCAAGGGGCAGTCCTACGAGCAGTACTTC